The sequence of this TCR beta chain was determined in a study of response to subunit inactivated influenza vaccine. Whole-study findings and limits: It was the authors' suggestion that each seasonal influenza vaccination recruits few new T cells.

Trimming stripped 5 bases from V and 9 bases from J, with 10 bases between. The CDR3 is 11 amino acids. Germline CDR1 is SGHAT and CDR2 is FQNNGV. Comments on this clonotype: Its antigen remains unknown.

TCRdb re-called the RT-PCR reads through MiXCR, storing one row per CDR3 protein. The table has about 170,000 distinct CDR3 sequences, roughly 12% seen once. The data also belong to a second study, concerning T cells expressing NK-cell markers. That paper adds: What made the TCR beta cDNA was 5'RACE template switching with UMIs. There were seven HCMV-seropositive donors and one seronegative donor among the eight sequenced. NKG2C+ dominant clonotype frequencies in six donors were roughly 1.0-7.5% of CD8+ T cells. These same clonotypes (in several donors) also led the CD3+CD56-NKG2C+ fraction.

V gene TRBV11-2 combines with J gene TRBJ2-5, with D possibly being TRBD2 (5 bases). The sample in question was CD8+ T cells sorted from PBMCs, obtained roughly 13 days after vaccination. The TCR sequence derives from a man aged 45-65 years who received an inactivated influenza vaccine. CDR3 residues: CASSPGGSQYF. The CDR3 DNA sequence: TGTGCCAGCAGCCCCGGCGGGTCCCAGTACTTC.